The 9 T cell receptor beta chains listed next were all sequenced from one sample in a study of cytotoxic CD8 clonotypes in ibrutinib-treated CLL. Here immunoSEQ multiplex PCR was the method, and the copy in TCRdb shows in-frame clones only, minus some. The sample consists of 60,000 to 70,000 clones, approximately 57% of them appearing once. Sequenced here: PBMCs, sampled after 12 months of ibrutinib treatment. These receptors all come from a human donor with chronic lymphocytic leukemia.

The rearrangement joins TRBV10-3 to TRBJ2-1; 10 bases map to TRBD2. CDR1 ENHRY and CDR2 SYGVKD come from the germline V gene. With V trimmed by 3 bases and J by 9 bases, 8 bases remained unmatched. The CDR3 is 15 amino acids. The CDR3: CAISERSGRPTEQFF. CDR3 DNA sequence: TGTGCCATCAGTGAACGTAGCGGGAGGCCTACTGAGCAGTTCTTC.

The chain is built from TRBV19 and TRBJ2-3; D possibly corresponds to TRBD2 (6 bases). In germline, CDR1 is LNHDA, CDR2 SQIVND (reference sequence). CDR3 length: 12 residues. Trimming removed 8 bases at V and 8 bases at J, with 14 bases between. CDR3 nucleotides: TGTGCCAGTGACGGGGGAGGATCTACGCAGTATTTT. This translates into CASDGGGSTQYF.

The chain links TRBV6-1 to TRBJ1-5, with no clear D. Looked up from germline, CDR1 is MNHNS and CDR2 is SASEGT. The CDR3 is 15 residues long. The V and J ends lost 3 bases and 0 bases respectively, with 9 bases between them. The CDR3 protein is CASSEGHHSNQPQHF. The DNA for the CDR3 is TGTGCCAGCAGTGAGGGTCATCATAGCAATCAGCCCCAGCATTTT.

This chain uses TRBV27 with TRBJ2-7, with D perhaps matching TRBD1 (5 bases). Germline values: CDR1 MNHEY, CDR2 SMNVEV (reference sequence). This CDR3 has 13 amino acids. The V and J ends lost 6 bases and 7 bases respectively, with 16 bases between them. The CDR3 sequence: CASRLKGLKEQYF. In DNA form, the CDR3 reads TGTGCCAGCAGGCTAAAGGGGCTGAAAGAGCAGTACTTC.

This chain uses TRBV29-1 with TRBJ1-2, with D uncertain. The CDR3 runs 15 residues. In germline, CDR1 is SQVTM, CDR2 ANQGSEA. Deletions cut 5 bases from V and 8 bases from J, with 24 bases between. CDR3 in DNA: TGCAGCGTTAGGCTAAGCCTTAGCGGTTCGCAGGGCTACACCTTC. The encoded protein is CSVRLSLSGSQGYTF.

The genes are TRBV11-3 and TRBJ2-1, with D maybe TRBD2 (6 bases). The V gene's germline CDR1 is SGHNT and CDR2 YENEEA. This CDR3 comprises 17 residues. V lost 5 bases to trimming and J lost 3 bases, with 20 bases between them. The CDR3 DNA follows: TGTGCCAGCAGCCCCGGGGGAGGACAAATAAACTACAATGAGCAGTTCTTC. This gives the protein CASSPGGGQINYNEQFF.

DNA of the CDR3: TGTGCCAGCAGTTACACGATTGGGGATACGCAGTATTTT. It encodes CASSYTIGDTQYF. This chain connects TRBV6-5 to TRBJ2-3; no definite D call. Trimming cost V 2 bases and J 6 bases, with 9 bases left between them. Germline CDR1 reads MNHEY; CDR2 reads SVGAGI. The CDR3 consists of 13 residues.

The genes are TRBV9 and TRBJ2-1; 14 bases fit TRBD2. Per germline, CDR1 SGDLS and CDR2 YYNGEE. The V segment lost 0 bases and the J segment 4 bases; nucleotides outside the gene matches: 21. This CDR3 region has 23 residues. The CDR3 loop reads CASSVALAAPARLAGGYYNEQFF. The CDR3 DNA reads TGTGCCAGCAGCGTAGCCCTCGCTGCCCCCGCCCGACTAGCGGGAGGGTATTACAATGAGCAGTTCTTC. Full variable domain (outside the CDR3, taken from reference TRBV9 and TRBJ2-1): DSGVTQTPKHLITATGQRVTLRCSPRSGDLSVYWYQQSLDQGLQFLIQYYNGEERAKGNILERFSAQQFPDLHSELNLSSLELGDSALYFCASSVALAAPARLAGGYYNEQFFGPGTRLTVL.

V gene TRBV7-2 combines with J gene TRBJ2-1, with a weak D call TRBD2 (6 bases). Germline-derived CDR1 and CDR2 are SGHTA and FQGNSA. The CDR3 totals 17 residues. Trimming took off 1 base at V and 2 bases at J, with 15 bases between the two ends. Here the CDR3 reads CASSLGSGTVAYNEQFF. CDR3 coding DNA: TGTGCCAGCAGCTTAGGGAGTGGGACTGTGGCCTACAATGAGCAGTTCTTC.